Presented here are 11 T cell receptor beta chains from one specimen sequenced in a study of cytomegalovirus exposure and HLA in healthy donors. Assay: immunoSEQ multiplex PCR; the TCRdb copy retains only in-frame clones and omits some. This sample carries 65,000 to 75,000 clones, approximately 94% of them seen once, and the ten largest clones take roughly 3.2%. The sequencing sample was made of PBMCs. These receptors were obtained from a woman aged 18 to 35 in good health and CMV-seropositive.

This clone was seen only once. CDR3 DNA: TGTGCCAGCAGTAGGGACAGGGTGGGCATTCAGTACTTC. Protein sequence: CASSRDRVGIQYF. The chain employs TRBV6-1 and TRBJ2-4; 9 bases are a match to TRBD1. Per germline, CDR1 MNHNS and CDR2 SASEGT. CDR3 size: 13 residues. V lost 5 bases, J lost 9 bases, and 5 bases stayed unmatched.

V gene TRBV5-1 combines with J gene TRBJ2-6; D is unclear. The length of the CDR3 is 14 residues. The V end lost 2 bases, the J end lost 0 bases, and 3 bases lay between the germline ends. From germline, CDR1 is SGHRS and CDR2 YFSETQ. CDR3 loop: CASSFSSGANVLTF. The CDR3 region has the DNA TGCGCCAGCAGCTTCAGCTCTGGGGCCAACGTCCTGACTTTC. Variable domain in full (rest from reference TRBV5-1 and TRBJ2-6): KAGVTQTPRYLIKTRGQQVTLSCSPISGHRSVSWYQQTPGQGLQFLFEYFSETQRNKGNFPGRFSGRQFSNSRSEMNVSTLELGDSALYLCASSFSSGANVLTFGAGSRLTVL.

The V call is TRBV18, the J call TRBJ1-1, with TRBD1 identical over 9 bases. Germline CDR1 reads KGHSH; CDR2 reads LQKENI. V was clipped by 1 base and J by 5 bases; unmatched bases: 5. This CDR3 has 15 residues. CDR3 amino acids: CASSPRDRVWTEAFF. The CDR3 region has the DNA TGTGCCAGCTCACCACGGGACAGGGTTTGGACTGAAGCTTTCTTT.

This chain links TRBV18 with TRBJ1-6, with D hard to call. V was pared by 3 bases and J by 8 bases, with 8 bases between. This CDR3 is built from 13 residues. CDR1 is KGHSH and CDR2 is LQKENI in the germline V gene. CDR3 loop: CASSPNPDSPLHF. DNA for the CDR3: TGTGCCAGCTCACCCAACCCGGATTCACCCCTCCACTTT.

V usage is TRBV5-1 and J usage is TRBJ2-7; D is uncertain. Germline V CDR1 and CDR2: SGHRS, YFSETQ. The CDR3 is 11 amino acids. The V and J ends lost 1 base and 7 bases respectively, with 6 bases between them. CDR3 region: CASSLKLEQYF. The CDR3 DNA sequence: TGCGCCAGCAGCTTGAAGCTGGAGCAGTACTTC.

The chain employs TRBV28 and TRBJ2-7; D might be TRBD2 (6 bases). The germline CDR1 and CDR2 sequences are MDHEN and SYDVKM. The CDR3 is made up of 15 amino acids. V shed 7 bases and J shed 5 bases, with 21 bases lying between them. The CDR3 spells CASKGGLLYSHEQYF. The CDR3 DNA reads TGTGCCAGCAAGGGAGGTCTTCTCTATTCCCACGAGCAGTACTTC.

V is TRBV2 and J is TRBJ1-1; 7 nucleotides align to TRBD1. Germline values: CDR1 SNHLY, CDR2 FYNNEI. This CDR3 has 14 amino acids. V gave up 4 bases and J gave up 0 bases; unmatched junction bases: 2. The CDR3 nucleotides read TGTGCCAGCAGTGCGGACAGGATGAACACTGAAGCTTTCTTT. Its translation is CASSADRMNTEAFF.

The chain has TRBV9 and TRBJ1-1, with 7 positions matching TRBD1. The V segment lost 4 bases and the J segment 5 bases; nucleotides outside the gene matches: 5. From germline, CDR1 is SGDLS and CDR2 YYNGEE. The CDR3 consists of 13 residues. The CDR3 region is CASSQGVTTEAFF. For the CDR3, the DNA is TGTGCCAGCAGCCAGGGGGTAACTACTGAAGCTTTCTTT.

This rearrangement joins TRBV5-6 to TRBJ1-2, with a tentative D call TRBD1 (5 bases). With 1 base removed from V and 0 bases from J, the gap between germline ends came to 10 bases. The CDR3 is 15 residues long. The V gene's germline CDR1 is SGHDT and CDR2 YYEEEE. This CDR3 is CASSLWEGTNYGYTF. The CDR3 nucleotides are TGTGCCAGCAGCTTGTGGGAGGGGACTAACTATGGCTACACCTTC.

The V gene is TRBV29-1, the J gene TRBJ1-2, with 7 bases fitting TRBD1. The CDR3 has 12 residues. V shed 6 bases and J 0 bases; nucleotides not matched to a gene: 1. Per germline, CDR1 SQVTM and CDR2 ANQGSEA. CDR3 amino acids: CSVGTANYGYTF. The DNA of the CDR3 is TGCAGCGTAGGGACAGCTAACTATGGCTACACCTTC.

The J gene is TRBJ2-7, the V gene TRBV18, with TRBD2 identical over 12 bases. CDR3 length: 18 residues. V lost 3 bases and J lost 1; bases outside the gene matches: 10. Germline-derived CDR1 and CDR2 are KGHSH and LQKENI. CDR3 amino acids: CASSPGLAGFLSSYEQYF. Written as DNA, the CDR3 is TGTGCCAGCTCACCGGGACTAGCGGGTTTTTTGAGTTCCTACGAGCAGTACTTC.